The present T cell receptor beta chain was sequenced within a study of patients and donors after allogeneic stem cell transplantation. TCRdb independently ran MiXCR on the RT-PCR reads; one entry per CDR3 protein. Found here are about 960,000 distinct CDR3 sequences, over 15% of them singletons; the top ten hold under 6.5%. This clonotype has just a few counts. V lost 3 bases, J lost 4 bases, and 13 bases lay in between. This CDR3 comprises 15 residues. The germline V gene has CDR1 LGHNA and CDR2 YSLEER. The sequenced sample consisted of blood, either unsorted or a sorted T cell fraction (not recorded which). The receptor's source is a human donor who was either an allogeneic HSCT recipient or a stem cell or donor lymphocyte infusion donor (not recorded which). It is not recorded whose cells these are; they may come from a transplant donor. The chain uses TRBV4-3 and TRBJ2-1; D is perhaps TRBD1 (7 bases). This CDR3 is CASSQEGAPYNEQFF. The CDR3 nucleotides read TGCGCCAGCAGCCAGGAGGGGGCCCCATACAATGAGCAGTTCTTC.